The 8 T cell receptor beta chains below all came from one sample that was sequenced in a study of shared clonotypes between healthy human individuals. Profiled with immunoSEQ multiplex PCR; TCRdb holds only in-frame clones, not every one. The data show 150,000 to 200,000 clones, over 85% seen once. The source material was naive CD4+ T cells sorted from blood. The subset denotes: CD45RA+ positively selected. All receptors derive from a woman in her 30s in good health.

The V call is TRBV5-4, the J call TRBJ1-5; D is perhaps TRBD1 (6 bases). The length of the CDR3 is 15 residues. The V gene's germline CDR1 is SGHNT and CDR2 YYREEE (reference sequence). V was pared by 0 bases and J by 7 bases, with 14 bases between. Here the CDR3 reads CASSLDSGEVQPQHF. Here the CDR3 DNA reads TGTGCCAGCAGCTTGGACTCAGGGGAGGTACAGCCCCAGCATTTT.

This chain links TRBV27 with TRBJ1-4, with unresolved D. V was pared by 8 bases and J by 5 bases, with 21 bases between. The CDR3 runs to 16 residues. Germline CDR1 is MNHEY and CDR2 is SMNVEV (reference sequence). The CDR3 bases are TGTGCCAGCTCGACTGATTACAAGAAACAGAATGAAAAACTGTTTTTT. Translated, it gives CASSTDYKKQNEKLFF.

This clone occurred a few times. The chain has TRBV4-2 and TRBJ2-7; possibly TRBD2 for D (5 bases). Germline V lookup: CDR1 LGHNA, CDR2 YNFKEQ. Deletions cut 3 bases from V and 3 bases from J, with 18 bases between. The CDR3 totals 16 residues. The CDR3 DNA reads as TGTGCCAGCAGCCACGGGATGGACGCCGCAATCTACGAGCAGTACTTC. This gives the protein CASSHGMDAAIYEQYF.

This chain uses TRBV6-1 with TRBJ1-5; 7 nucleotides align to TRBD1. The trim removed 1 base at V and 2 bases at J, leaving 2 bases unmatched. The length of the CDR3 is 15 residues. Germline lookup yields CDR1 MNHNS and CDR2 SASEGT. The CDR3 sequence is CASSEGGGRNQPQHF. CDR3 nucleotides: TGTGCCAGCAGTGAAGGAGGGGGCCGCAATCAGCCCCAGCATTTT.

J is TRBJ1-2 and V is TRBV10-3, with a weak D call TRBD1 (5 bases). This CDR3 is 15 amino acids long. Deletions cut 2 bases from V and 5 bases from J, with 15 bases between. Germline CDR1 ENHRY, CDR2 SYGVKD. CDR3 nucleotide sequence: TGTGCCATCAGTGAGAGCACAGGCGTAGGGTATGGCTACACCTTC. It codes for CAISESTGVGYGYTF.

The genes are TRBV23-1 and TRBJ2-1; TRBD2 matches 7 bases. TRBV23-1 is recorded as an ORF, its role being uncertain. This CDR3 contains 18 residues. V gave up 0 bases and J gave up 0 bases; unmatched junction bases: 8. The CDR3 spells CASSQSQGREYSYNEQFF. CDR3 nucleotides: TGCGCCAGCAGTCAATCGCAAGGGCGGGAGTACTCCTACAATGAGCAGTTCTTC.

The rearrangement uses TRBV28 and TRBJ1-4; 7 positions match TRBD1. The CDR3 has 14 residues. The germline CDR1 and CDR2 sequences are MDHEN and SYDVKM. The ends lost 7 bases at V and 10 bases at J; junction bases unmatched: 12. The CDR3, as DNA: TGTGCCAGCACCGTCAGACAGGGTGGGGGAAAACTGTTTTTT. Amino acid sequence: CASTVRQGGGKLFF. The full variable domain, in which reference TRBV28 and TRBJ1-4 provide the parts outside the CDR3, is DVKVTQSSRYLVKRTGEKVFLECVQDMDHENMFWYRQDPGLGLRLIYFSYDVKMKEKGDIPEGYSVSREKKERFSLILESASTNQTSMYLCASTVRQGGGKLFFGSGTQLSVL.

The CDR3 nucleotides are TGTGCCAGCAGTCGCGGGACACGTCCATCCGGCTACACCTTC. This gives the protein CASSRGTRPSGYTF. The rearrangement uses TRBV2 and TRBJ1-2; TRBD1 might be the D (6 bases). Germline V gene sequence: CDR1 SNHLY, CDR2 FYNNEI. The CDR3 runs 14 residues. V gave up 5 bases and J gave up 8 bases, with 18 bases separating them.